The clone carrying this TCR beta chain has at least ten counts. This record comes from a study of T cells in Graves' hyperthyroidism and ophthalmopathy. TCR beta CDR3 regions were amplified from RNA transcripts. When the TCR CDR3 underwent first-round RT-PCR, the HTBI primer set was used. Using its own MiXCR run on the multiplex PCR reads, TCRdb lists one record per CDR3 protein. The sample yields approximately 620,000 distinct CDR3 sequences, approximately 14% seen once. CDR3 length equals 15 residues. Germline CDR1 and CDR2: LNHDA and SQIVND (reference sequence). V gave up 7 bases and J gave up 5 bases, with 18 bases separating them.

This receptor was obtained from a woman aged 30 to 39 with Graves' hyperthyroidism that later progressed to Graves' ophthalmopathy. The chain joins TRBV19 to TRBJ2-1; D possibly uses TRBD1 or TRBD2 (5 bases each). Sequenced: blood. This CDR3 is CASIGWGLEDNEQFF. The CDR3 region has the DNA TGTGCCAGTATAGGTTGGGGGTTGGAGGACAATGAGCAGTTCTTC.